This TCR beta chain was observed in a study of neurological immune-mediated disorders. Findings of the study overall: HTLV-1-associated myelopathy led in TCR clonal expansion, while multiple sclerosis ranked lowest, below healthy controls. Across subjects, expanded clones had no CDR3 amino acid sequences in common, pointing to private repertoires in all groups.

Time point specified: longitudinal time-point 1 (baseline). On this clonotype itself: Its matching antigen is unknown.

TCRdb fed the 5' RACE reads into MiXCR, producing one record per CDR3 protein. This sample yields some 77,000 distinct CDR3 sequences, of which about an eighth are seen a single time; 4.6% belongs to the top ten. This TCR was recovered from a female donor with HTLV-1-associated myelopathy (HAM/TSP). Sample: PBMCs.

DNA for the CDR3: TGTGCCAGCATCGTCCTCTACGAGCAGTACTTC. Translation: CASIVLYEQYF. The chain is built from TRBV2 and TRBJ2-7; D is ambiguous. Trimming cost V 7 bases and J 3 bases, with 7 bases left between them. Germline CDR1 SNHLY, CDR2 FYNNEI. There are 11 residues in the CDR3.